This T cell receptor beta chain emerged from a study of shared clonotypes between healthy human individuals. At the level of the study: Donors, aged 18 to 49, were a couple of women and three men. Each donor's CD4 naive and CD4 memory cells filled three plates apiece, CD8 naive two, and CD8 memory one.

V was cut by 0 bases and J by 2 bases, with 11 bases left in between. This CDR3 is built from 15 residues. Per the germline V gene, CDR1 is SGHKS and CDR2 is YYEKEE (reference sequence). Comment on this clone: What it binds is unknown.

General observations from the study: Generation probabilities of non-shared clonotypes were lower (relative to those shared by all four donors).

Splitting of each subset's genomic DNA was done evenly across several immunoSEQ plates. Measured with immunoSEQ multiplex PCR; TCRdb has only the in-frame clones, and not every one. Among 2 million to 2.5 million clones listed, nearly 97% were seen once. The sequencing sample was made of naive CD4+ T cells sorted from blood. Subset given: CD45RA+ positively selected. The TCR comes from a man younger than 35 in good health. The V and J genes are TRBV5-5 and TRBJ1-2; tentatively, D is TRBD1 (5 bases). CDR3 bases: TGTGCCAGCAGCTTGGAATTGGAGGGGAACTATGGCTACACCTTC. Its protein product is CASSLELEGNYGYTF.